This T cell receptor (beta chain) appears in the sequencing data of a study of T cell clonality in common variable immunodeficiency. Study outcomes and limitations: Fewer TCRbeta clones were shared among CVID subjects than controls. Common variable immunodeficiency TCR beta sequences reportedly had fewer deletions and N-nucleotide insertions. CVID subjects showed higher TCRbeta clonality than healthy controls.

This clone came up a few times. What it binds is unknown. The CDR3 extends 3 residues past the end of the read, so its final part is completed from the germline J gene. Control and CVID samples contributed equal amounts of genomic DNA. Profiled with immunoSEQ multiplex PCR; TCRdb holds only in-frame clones, not every one. The specimen has around 60,000 clones, none found just once. In germline, CDR1 is GTSNPN, CDR2 SVGIG (reference sequence). The CDR3 is made up of 14 amino acids. V dropped 1 base and J dropped 6 bases, with 14 bases sitting between them. The chain recombines TRBV30 with TRBJ2-3; D is perhaps TRBD2 (6 bases). The source of this sequence is a person aged 18 to 75 in good health. Sequenced material: peripheral blood mononuclear cells. CDR3 loop: CAWSAGDSQDTQYF. CDR3 bases read: TGTGCCTGGAGTGCCGGGGACTCCCAGGATACG. The whole variable domain, remainder taken from reference TRBV30 and TRBJ2-3, is SQTIHQWPATLVQPVGSPLSLECTVEGTSNPNLYWYRQAAGRGLQLLFYSVGIGQISSEVPQNLSASRPQDRQFILSSKKLLLSDSGFYLCAWSAGDSQDTQYFGPGTRLTVL.